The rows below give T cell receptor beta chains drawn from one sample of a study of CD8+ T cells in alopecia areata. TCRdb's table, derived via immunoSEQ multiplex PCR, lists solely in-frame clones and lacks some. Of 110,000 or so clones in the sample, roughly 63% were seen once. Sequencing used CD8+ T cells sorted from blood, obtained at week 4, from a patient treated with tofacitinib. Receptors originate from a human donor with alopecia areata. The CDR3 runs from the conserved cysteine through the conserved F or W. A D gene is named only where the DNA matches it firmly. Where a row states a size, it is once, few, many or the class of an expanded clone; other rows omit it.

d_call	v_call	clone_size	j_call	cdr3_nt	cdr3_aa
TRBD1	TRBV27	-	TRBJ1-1	TGTGCCAGCAGTTTAAGGGGACAGGGCCCGGGGACTGAAGCTTTCTTT	CASSLRGQGPGTEAFF
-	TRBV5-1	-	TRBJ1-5	TGCGCCAGCAGCTTGGAGGGCCCGAGTCAGCCCCAGCATTTT	CASSLEGPSQPQHF
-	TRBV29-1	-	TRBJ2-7	TGCAGCGTTGAAGAACAGGTGCCAAACTACGAGCAGTACTTC	CSVEEQVPNYEQYF
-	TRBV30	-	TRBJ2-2	TGTGCCTGGAGTGTTTTGCCGAAAGGGGAGCTGTTTTTT	CAWSVLPKGELFF
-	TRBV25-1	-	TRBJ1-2	TGTGCCAGCAGCCCAGGACAGACTCGCGGCTACACCTTC	CASSPGQTRGYTF
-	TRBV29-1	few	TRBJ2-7	TGCAGCGGCCGGACCGGGGATGCCGAGCAGTACTTC	CSGRTGDAEQYF
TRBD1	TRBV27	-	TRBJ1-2	TGTGCCAGCAGTTTCCAGGGGGGAGGCTATGGCTACACCTTC	CASSFQGGGYGYTF
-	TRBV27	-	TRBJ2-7	TGTGCCAGCAGTTTGACCGGTACCTACGAGCAGTACTTC	CASSLTGTYEQYF
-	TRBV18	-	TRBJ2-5	TGTGCCAGCTCACCTTACACAGCCCAAGAGACCCAGTACTTC	CASSPYTAQETQYF
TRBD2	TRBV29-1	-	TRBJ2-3	TGCAGCACCCGGACTAGCGGGGGGGCGGTGCCAGATACGCAGTATTTT	CSTRTSGGAVPDTQYF
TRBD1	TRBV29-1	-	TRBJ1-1	TGCAGCGTAAATCTTTGGGACAGGGGGCCCTCAAACACTGAAGCTTTCTTT	CSVNLWDRGPSNTEAFF
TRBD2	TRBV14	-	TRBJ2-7	TGTGCCAGCAGCCCGATGACTAGCGGGGGGGACGAGCAGTACTTC	CASSPMTSGGDEQYF
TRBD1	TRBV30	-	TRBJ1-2	TGTGCCTGGAGGGACAGGGGAAGGGGCACCTTC	CAWRDRGRGTF
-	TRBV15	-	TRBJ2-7	TGTGCCACCTCCGACGATTCGAGGGCTAGCTACGAGCAGTACTTC	CATSDDSRASYEQYF
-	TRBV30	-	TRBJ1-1	TGTGCCTGGAGTCTAGAGGCCCCCACTGAAGCTTTCTTT	CAWSLEAPTEAFF
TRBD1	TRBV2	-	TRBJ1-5	TGTGCCAGCACCCGGACTGGACAGGGGGATCAGCCCCAGCATTTT	CASTRTGQGDQPQHF
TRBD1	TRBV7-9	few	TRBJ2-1	TGTGCCAGCAGCTTCGACAGGGACAGGGGGCAAGACAATGAGCAGTTCTTC	CASSFDRDRGQDNEQFF
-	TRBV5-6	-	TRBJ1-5	TGTGCCAGCAGCTTGGGACCATACCTCCATCAGCCCCAGCATTTT	CASSLGPYLHQPQHF